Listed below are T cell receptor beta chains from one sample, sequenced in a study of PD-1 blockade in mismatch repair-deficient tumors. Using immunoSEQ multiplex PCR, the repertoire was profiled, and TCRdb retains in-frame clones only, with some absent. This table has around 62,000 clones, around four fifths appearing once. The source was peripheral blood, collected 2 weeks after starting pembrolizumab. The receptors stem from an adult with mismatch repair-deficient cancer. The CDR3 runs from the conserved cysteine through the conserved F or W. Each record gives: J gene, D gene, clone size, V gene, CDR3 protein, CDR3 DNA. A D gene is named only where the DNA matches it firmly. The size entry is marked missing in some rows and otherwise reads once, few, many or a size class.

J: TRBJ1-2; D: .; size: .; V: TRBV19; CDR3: CASSYEATYGYTF; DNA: TGTGCCAGTAGTTATGAAGCGACCTATGGCTACACCTTC
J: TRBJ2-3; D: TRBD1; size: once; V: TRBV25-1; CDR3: CASSRGQGSTDTQYF; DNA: TGTGCCAGCAGTCGGGGACAGGGCAGCACAGATACGCAGTATTTT
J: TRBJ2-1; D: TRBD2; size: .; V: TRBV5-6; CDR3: CASSLSFSGSYTNEQFF; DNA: TGTGCCAGCAGCCTTAGCTTCAGCGGGAGCTATACCAATGAGCAGTTCTTC
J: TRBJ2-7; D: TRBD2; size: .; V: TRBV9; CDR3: CASSVTSASYEQYF; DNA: TGTGCCAGCAGCGTAACTAGCGCCTCCTACGAGCAGTACTTC
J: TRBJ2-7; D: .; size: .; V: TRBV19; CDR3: CASSTTLGNEQYF; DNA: TGTGCCAGTAGTACTACTTTAGGGAACGAGCAGTACTTC
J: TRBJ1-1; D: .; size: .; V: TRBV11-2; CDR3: CASSLFVLDTEAFF; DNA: TGTGCCAGCAGCTTATTCGTCCTAGACACTGAAGCTTTCTTT
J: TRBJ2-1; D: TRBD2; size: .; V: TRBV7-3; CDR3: CASSYLAGSYNEQFF; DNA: TGTGCCAGCAGTTATTTAGCGGGAAGTTACAATGAGCAGTTCTTC
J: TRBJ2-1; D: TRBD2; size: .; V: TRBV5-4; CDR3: CASSWGALAANNEQFF; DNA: TGTGCCAGCAGCTGGGGGGCACTAGCGGCTAACAATGAGCAGTTCTTC
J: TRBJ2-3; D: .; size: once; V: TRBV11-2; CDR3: CASSLDLGNTQYF; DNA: TGTGCCAGCAGCTTGGATCTAGGGAATACGCAGTATTTT
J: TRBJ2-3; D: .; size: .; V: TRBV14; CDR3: CASSQVQYTDTQYF; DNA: TGTGCCAGCAGCCAAGTACAATACACAGATACGCAGTATTTT
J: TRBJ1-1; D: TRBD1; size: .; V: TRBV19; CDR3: CASRGTGEVTEAFF; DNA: TGTGCCAGTAGGGGGACAGGGGAGGTCACTGAAGCTTTCTTT
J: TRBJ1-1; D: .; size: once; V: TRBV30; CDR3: CAWSVYEGPNTEAFF; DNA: TGTGCCTGGAGTGTCTATGAGGGCCCGAACACTGAAGCTTTCTTT
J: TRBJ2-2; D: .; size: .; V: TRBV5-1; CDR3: CASSRDGTGELFF; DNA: TGCGCCAGCAGCAGGGACGGTACCGGGGAGCTGTTTTTT
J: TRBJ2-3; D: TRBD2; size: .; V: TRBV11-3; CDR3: CASSAGGSSDTQYF; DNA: TGTGCCAGCAGTGCGGGCGGGAGCTCGGATACGCAGTATTTT
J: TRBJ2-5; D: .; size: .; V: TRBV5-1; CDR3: CASSRNQETQYF; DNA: TGCGCCAGCAGCCGGAACCAAGAGACCCAGTACTTC
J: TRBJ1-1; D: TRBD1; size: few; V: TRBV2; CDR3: CASSYRQGRNTEAFF; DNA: TGTGCCAGCAGTTATAGACAGGGCCGGAACACTGAAGCTTTCTTT
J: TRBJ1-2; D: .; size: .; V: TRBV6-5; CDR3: CASMKQGSYGYTF; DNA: TGTGCCAGCATGAAGCAGGGCTCATATGGCTACACCTTC